This T cell receptor (beta chain) was identified in a study of technical replicates of blood from a few donors. The protocol was immunoSEQ multiplex PCR, while the TCRdb copy is restricted to in-frame clones and leaves out a portion. The repertoire holds 65,000 to 85,000 clones, with 96% as singletons. The TCR originated in a human donor in good health. The sequencing sample was made of T cells isolated from PBMCs.

The CDR3 sequence is CASMGHRDNTGELFF. CDR3 in DNA: TGTGCCAGCATGGGACACAGAGATAACACCGGGGAGCTGTTTTTT. This rearrangement joins TRBV6-6 to TRBJ2-2; possibly TRBD1 for D (6 bases). Trimming shortened V by 7 bases and J by 2 bases, and 14 bases separated the two germline ends. CDR1 and CDR2 from the germline V gene are MNHNY and SVGAGI (reference sequence). The CDR3 extends over 15 amino acids.